This entry lists 17 T cell receptor beta chains sequenced from one sample in a study of shared clonotypes between healthy human individuals. Measured with immunoSEQ multiplex PCR; TCRdb has only the in-frame clones, and not every one. The profile shows nearly 750,000 clones, 55% to 80% of them singletons. The sequencing sample was made of memory CD4+ T cells sorted from blood. Subset denoted: CD45RA-negative fraction. The receptors here all came from a woman aged 25 to 39 in good health.

This clone was picked up one time. This chain connects TRBV7-2 to TRBJ1-2; 7 nucleotides align to TRBD1. The CDR3 totals 13 residues. After removal of 3 bases from V and 8 bases from J, the junction contained 6 bases not matched to a gene. Germline CDR1 and CDR2: SGHTA and FQGNSA. The CDR3 loop is CASSLEGARGYTF. In DNA, the CDR3 is TGTGCCAGCAGCTTGGAGGGGGCGCGAGGCTACACCTTC.

CDR3 bases: TGCGCCAGCAGCTTGGACGGACTAGGGGCCCCCACAGATACGCAGTATTTT. Encoded protein: CASSLDGLGAPTDTQYF. The chain combines TRBV5-1 with TRBJ2-3; TRBD2 agrees at 7 bases. The V and J ends lost 0 bases and 2 bases, in that order; junction bases with no gene match: 9. CDR3 length equals 17 residues. From germline, CDR1 is SGHRS and CDR2 YFSETQ.

For this clone: A junction boundary mismatches the germline segment, possibly from a read error. The rearrangement uses TRBV5-8 and TRBJ2-3, with 8 bases lining up with TRBD2. Germline CDR1 reads SGHTS; CDR2 reads YDEGEE. The CDR3 covers 17 residues. The chain's CDR3 is CASSLGQTSDVTDTQYF. CDR3 nucleotides: TGTGCCAGCAGTTTGGGGCAGACTAGCGATGTCACAGATACGCAGTATTTT.

The chain links TRBV5-6 to TRBJ2-1; D uncertain. V was pared by 4 bases and J by 5 bases, with 7 bases between. Germline CDR1 reads SGHDT; CDR2 reads YYEEEE. This CDR3 contains 12 residues. The CDR3 DNA reads TGTGCCAGCAGCCGGATCGACAATGAGCAGTTCTTC. Protein: CASSRIDNEQFF.

This clone was counted a few times. The CDR3 sequence: CATTDGSPNQPQHF. In DNA, the CDR3 is TGTGCCACCACGGACGGGAGTCCCAATCAGCCCCAGCATTTT. The J gene is TRBJ1-5, the V gene TRBV28; D ambiguous. The V gene's germline CDR1 is MDHEN and CDR2 SYDVKM. The CDR3 sequence is 14 residues long. Trimming cost V 10 bases and J 3 bases, with 16 bases left between them. The full variable domain, rest sourced from reference TRBV28 and TRBJ1-5, is DVKVTQSSRYLVKRTGEKVFLECVQDMDHENMFWYRQDPGLGLRLIYFSYDVKMKEKGDIPEGYSVSREKKERFSLILESASTNQTSMYLCATTDGSPNQPQHFGDGTRLSIL.

The V and J genes are TRBV14 and TRBJ2-1; maybe TRBD2 (6 bases). Germline V lookup: CDR1 SGHDN, CDR2 FVKESK. The CDR3 has 13 amino acids. With 8 bases removed from V and 4 bases from J, the gap between germline ends came to 12 bases. The CDR3 region is CASRLGGYNEQFF. CDR3 DNA: TGTGCCAGCCGACTAGGCGGATACAATGAGCAGTTCTTC.

The CDR3, as DNA: TGTGCCAGCTCACCCGGAGCGTCCGAGGTTGGGTATGGCTACACCTTC. Protein product: CASSPGASEVGYGYTF. The chain combines TRBV18 with TRBJ1-2; no reliable D call. The ends were cut back, 3 bases at V and 5 bases at J, with 19 bases in the middle. This CDR3 is 16 amino acids long. In germline, CDR1 is KGHSH, CDR2 LQKENI.

The chain has TRBV4-1 and TRBJ2-1; 9 bases align to TRBD2. The CDR3 totals 14 residues. CDR1 and CDR2 from the germline V gene are MGHRA and YSYEKL. The trim removed 6 bases at V and 5 bases at J, leaving 5 bases unmatched. CDR3 coding DNA: TGCGCCAGCAGGTACGGGACTAGCAACAATGAGCAGTTCTTC. Protein: CASRYGTSNNEQFF.

The chain couples TRBV27 to TRBJ2-4; no reliable D call. The CDR3 is 15 residues long. Germline lookup yields CDR1 MNHEY and CDR2 SMNVEV (reference sequence). Deletions cut 6 bases from V and 0 bases from J, with 12 bases between. As DNA, the CDR3 is TGTGCCAGCAGCCCAGTGGGGTTAGCCAAAAACATTCAGTACTTC. This encodes CASSPVGLAKNIQYF.

The rearrangement joins TRBV21-1 to TRBJ2-1. TRBV21-1 is a listed pseudogene. CDR3 length: 17 residues. CDR3 DNA sequence: TGTGCCAGCAGCAAAGGAAACGGGCGGCTCACCTACAATGAGCAGTTCTTC. Its translation: CASSKGNGRLTYNEQFF.

The chain links TRBV2 to TRBJ2-7; 7 nucleotides agree with TRBD1. Germline V lookup: CDR1 SNHLY, CDR2 FYNNEI. The CDR3 consists of 14 residues. Trimming removed 6 bases from V and 2 bases from J; junction bases left unmatched: 7. This chain's CDR3 is CASRGTADPYEQYF. The CDR3, as DNA: TGTGCCAGCAGGGGGACAGCCGATCCCTACGAGCAGTACTTC. Full variable domain (outside the CDR3, taken from reference TRBV2 and TRBJ2-7): EPEVTQTPSHQVTQMGQEVILRCVPISNHLYFYWYRQILGQKVEFLVSFYNNEISEKSEIFDDQFSVERPDGSNFTLKIRSTKLEDSAMYFCASRGTADPYEQYFGPGTRLTVT.

V gene TRBV4-1 combines with J gene TRBJ1-2; D ambiguous. This CDR3 spans 13 amino acids. Trimming pared 6 bases from V and 4 bases from J, leaving 12 bases between. Germline CDR1 reads MGHRA; CDR2 reads YSYEKL. CDR3 sequence: CASRSIGSYGYTF. The CDR3 nucleotides are TGCGCCAGCAGAAGTATAGGGAGCTATGGCTACACCTTC.

Details on this clone: One base separates it from a far larger clone, so it is likely a read error. Within the sample, other DNA sequences also encode this same CDR3. The V and J genes are TRBV6-5 and TRBJ2-5; 7 bases are a match to TRBD1. The end of the DNA aligns better with TRBJ2-7, so the J call may be wrong. CDR1 and CDR2 from the germline V gene are MNHEY and SVGAGI. This CDR3 spans 14 amino acids. The CDR3 sequence is CASSFTGDPYEQYF. Here the CDR3 DNA reads TGTGCCAGCAGTTTCACAGGGGACCCCTACGAGCAGTACTTC.

This clone was found once. The chain couples TRBV30 to TRBJ2-2; D possibly corresponds to TRBD2 (5 bases). This CDR3 has 13 amino acids. V was pared by 0 bases and J by 5 bases, with 7 bases between. Germline V gives CDR1 GTSNPN, CDR2 SVGIG (reference sequence). Here the CDR3 reads CAWSVRGTGELFF. The DNA for the CDR3 is TGTGCCTGGAGTGTTCGGGGTACCGGGGAGCTGTTTTTT. Supplemented by reference TRBV30 and TRBJ2-2, the full variable domain reads SQTIHQWPATLVQPVGSPLSLECTVEGTSNPNLYWYRQAAGRGLQLLFYSVGIGQISSEVPQNLSASRPQDRQFILSSKKLLLSDSGFYLCAWSVRGTGELFFGEGSRLTVL.

The chain carries TRBV19 and TRBJ2-5, with TRBD1 matching 7 bases. Trimming removed 6 bases from V and 5 bases from J; junction bases left unmatched: 9. Germline V gene data show CDR1 as LNHDA and CDR2 as SQIVND (reference sequence). This CDR3 region has 14 residues. In DNA form, the CDR3 reads TGTGCCAGTAGCCTCCAAGGGGGCGACGAGACCCAGTACTTC. Translated, it gives CASSLQGGDETQYF.

The chain recombines TRBV10-3 with TRBJ2-5, with TRBD2 matching 9 bases. The CDR3 totals 17 residues. J lost 4 bases, V lost 3 bases, and 12 bases had no gene match. CDR1 ENHRY and CDR2 SYGVKD come from the germline V gene. CDR3 nucleotide sequence: TGTGCCATCAGTGATACTGCGGGAGGGTCTGCTCTAGAGACCCAGTACTTC. Its protein product is CAISDTAGGSALETQYF.

This clone has a handful of counts. The chain employs TRBV18 and TRBJ2-1, with TRBD2 as a possible D gene (5 bases). The CDR3 totals 14 residues. Looked up from germline, CDR1 is KGHSH and CDR2 is LQKENI. Trimming cost V 6 bases and J 5 bases, with 14 bases left between them. This CDR3 is CASSARVGNNEQFF. CDR3 nucleotide sequence: TGTGCCAGCTCCGCGAGGGTGGGTAACAATGAGCAGTTCTTC. Combining the CDR3 with reference TRBV18 and TRBJ2-1 gives the whole variable domain NAGVMQNPRHLVRRRGQEARLRCSPMKGHSHVYWYRQLPEEGLKFMVYLQKENIIDESGMPKERFSAEFPKEGPSILRIQQVVRGDSAAYFCASSARVGNNEQFFGPGTRLTVL.